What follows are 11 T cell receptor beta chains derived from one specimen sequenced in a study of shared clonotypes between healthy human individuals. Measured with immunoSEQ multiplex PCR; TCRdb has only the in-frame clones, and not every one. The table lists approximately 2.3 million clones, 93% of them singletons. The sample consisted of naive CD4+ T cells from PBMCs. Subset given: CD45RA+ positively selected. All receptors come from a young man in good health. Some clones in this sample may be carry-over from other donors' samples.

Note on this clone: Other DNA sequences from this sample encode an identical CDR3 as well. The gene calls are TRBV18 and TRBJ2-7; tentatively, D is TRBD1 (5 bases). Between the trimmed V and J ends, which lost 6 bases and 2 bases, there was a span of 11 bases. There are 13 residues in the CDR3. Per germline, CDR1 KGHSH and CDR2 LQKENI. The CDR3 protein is CASSRDSTYEQYF. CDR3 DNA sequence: TGTGCCAGCTCCCGTGACAGTACCTACGAGCAGTACTTC.

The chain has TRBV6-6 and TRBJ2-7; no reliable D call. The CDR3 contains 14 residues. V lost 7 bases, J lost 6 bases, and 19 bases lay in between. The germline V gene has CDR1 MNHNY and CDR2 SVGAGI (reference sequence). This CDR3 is CASTSTVGESEQYF. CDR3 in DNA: TGTGCCAGCACCAGCACAGTAGGAGAATCCGAGCAGTACTTC.

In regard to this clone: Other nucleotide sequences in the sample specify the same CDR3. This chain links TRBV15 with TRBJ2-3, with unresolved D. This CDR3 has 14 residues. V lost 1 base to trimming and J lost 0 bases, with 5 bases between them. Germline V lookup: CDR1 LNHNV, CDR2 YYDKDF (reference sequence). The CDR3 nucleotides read TGTGCCACCAGCAGAGGCCCCAGCACAGATACGCAGTATTTT. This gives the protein CATSRGPSTDTQYF. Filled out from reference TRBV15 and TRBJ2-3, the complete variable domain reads DAMVIQNPRYQVTQFGKPVTLSCSQTLNHNVMYWYQQKSSQAPKLLFHYYDKDFNNEADTPDNFQSRRPNTSFCFLDIRSPGLGDTAMYLCATSRGPSTDTQYFGPGTRLTVL.

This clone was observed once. CDR3 in DNA: TGCGCCAGCAGCACAGGCACTAGCGGGATTGGCTACGAGCAGTACTTC. This sequence encodes CASSTGTSGIGYEQYF. V usage is TRBV5-1 and J usage is TRBJ2-7; 10 bases match TRBD2. The V segment lost 4 bases and the J segment 3 bases; nucleotides outside the gene matches: 10. Germline loops: CDR1 SGHRS, CDR2 YFSETQ. There are 16 residues in the CDR3.

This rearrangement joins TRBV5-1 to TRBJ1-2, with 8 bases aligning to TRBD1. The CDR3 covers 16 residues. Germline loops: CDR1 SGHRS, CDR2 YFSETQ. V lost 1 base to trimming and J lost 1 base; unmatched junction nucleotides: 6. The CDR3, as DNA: TGCGCCAGCAGCTTGACAACAGGGGGTTATAACTATGGCTACACCTTC. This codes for CASSLTTGGYNYGYTF. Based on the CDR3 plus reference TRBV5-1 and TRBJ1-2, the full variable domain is KAGVTQTPRYLIKTRGQQVTLSCSPISGHRSVSWYQQTPGQGLQFLFEYFSETQRNKGNFPGRFSGRQFSNSRSEMNVSTLELGDSALYLCASSLTTGGYNYGYTFGSGTRLTVV.

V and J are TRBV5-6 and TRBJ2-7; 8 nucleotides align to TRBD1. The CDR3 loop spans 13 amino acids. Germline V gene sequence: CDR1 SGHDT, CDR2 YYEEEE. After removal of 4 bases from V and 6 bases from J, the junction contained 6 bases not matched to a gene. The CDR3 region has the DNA TGTGCCAGCAGCCTGGGACAGGCGGGCGAGCAGTACTTC. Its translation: CASSLGQAGEQYF. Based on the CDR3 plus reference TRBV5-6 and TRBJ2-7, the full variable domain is DAGVTQSPTHLIKTRGQQVTLRCSPKSGHDTVSWYQQALGQGPQFIFQYYEEEERQRGNFPDRFSGHQFPNYSSELNVNALLLGDSALYLCASSLGQAGEQYFGPGTRLTVT.

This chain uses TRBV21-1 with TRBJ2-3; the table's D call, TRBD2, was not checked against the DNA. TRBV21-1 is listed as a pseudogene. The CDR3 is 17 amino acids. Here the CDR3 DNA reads TGTGCCAGCAGCAAAGTAGGGCTAGCGGGCGGGGGGAGGCCGCAGTATTTT. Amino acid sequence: CASSKVGLAGGGRPQYF.

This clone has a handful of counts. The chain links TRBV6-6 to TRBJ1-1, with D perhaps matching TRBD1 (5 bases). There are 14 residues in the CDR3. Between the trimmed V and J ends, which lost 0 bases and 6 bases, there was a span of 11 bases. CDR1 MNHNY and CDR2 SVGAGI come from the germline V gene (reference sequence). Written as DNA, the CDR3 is TGTGCCAGCAGTTACTCGGCAATGGGGGCTGAAGCTTTCTTT. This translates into CASSYSAMGAEAFF.

CDR3 region: CASSETVGLYEQYF. In nucleotides, the CDR3 is TGTGCCAGCTCAGAGACAGTGGGACTCTACGAGCAGTACTTC. The chain has TRBV18 and TRBJ2-7; D is possibly TRBD2 (6 bases). Germline V CDR1 and CDR2: KGHSH, LQKENI. This CDR3 comprises 14 residues. Trimming cost V 5 bases and J 3 bases, with 14 bases left between them.

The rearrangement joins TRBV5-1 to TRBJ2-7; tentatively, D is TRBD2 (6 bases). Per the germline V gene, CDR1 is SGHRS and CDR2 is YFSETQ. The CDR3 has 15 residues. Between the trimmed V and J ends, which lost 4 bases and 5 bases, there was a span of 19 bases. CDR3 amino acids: CASSMYRGAPNEQYF. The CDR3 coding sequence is TGCGCCAGCAGCATGTATCGCGGGGCGCCTAACGAGCAGTACTTC.

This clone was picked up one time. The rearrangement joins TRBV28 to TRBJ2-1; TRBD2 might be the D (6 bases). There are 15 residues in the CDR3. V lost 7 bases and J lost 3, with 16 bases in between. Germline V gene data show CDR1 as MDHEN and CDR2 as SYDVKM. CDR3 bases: TGTGCCAGCATCCCCGGGACTGCGGGCTACAATGAGCAGTTCTTC. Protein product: CASIPGTAGYNEQFF. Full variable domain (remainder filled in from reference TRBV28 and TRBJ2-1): DVKVTQSSRYLVKRTGEKVFLECVQDMDHENMFWYRQDPGLGLRLIYFSYDVKMKEKGDIPEGYSVSREKKERFSLILESASTNQTSMYLCASIPGTAGYNEQFFGPGTRLTVL.